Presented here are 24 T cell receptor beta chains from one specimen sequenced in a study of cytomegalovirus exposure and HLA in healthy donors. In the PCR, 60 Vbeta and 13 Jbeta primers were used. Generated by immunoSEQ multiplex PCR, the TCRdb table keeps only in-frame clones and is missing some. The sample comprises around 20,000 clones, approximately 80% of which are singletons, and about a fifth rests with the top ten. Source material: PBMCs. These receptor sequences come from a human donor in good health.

CDR3 amino acids: CASSRTGGGTGELFF. As DNA, the CDR3 is TGTGCCAGCAGCAGGACAGGAGGTGGGACCGGGGAGCTGTTTTTT. This chain joins TRBV6-1 and TRBJ2-2, with TRBD1 matching 7 bases. Germline CDR1 reads MNHNS; CDR2 reads SASEGT. The length of the CDR3 is 15 residues. Trimming removed 6 bases from V and 5 bases from J; junction bases left unmatched: 9.

CDR3 sequence (DNA): TGTGCCAGCAGTTATGGGACAGGTACCACTGAAGCTTTCTTT. It yields the protein CASSYGTGTTEAFF. The chain employs TRBV6-5 and TRBJ1-1; 8 bases line up with TRBD1. The germline V gene has CDR1 MNHEY and CDR2 SVGAGI. V was clipped by 3 bases and J by 4 bases; unmatched bases: 4. There are 14 residues in the CDR3.

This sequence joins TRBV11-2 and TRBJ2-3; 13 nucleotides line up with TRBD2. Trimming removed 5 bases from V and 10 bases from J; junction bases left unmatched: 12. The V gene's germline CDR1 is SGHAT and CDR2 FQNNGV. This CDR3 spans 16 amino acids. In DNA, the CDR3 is TGTGCCAGCAGCCAATTACTAGCGGGAGGGCCTCTTTCGCAGTATTTT. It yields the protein CASSQLLAGGPLSQYF.

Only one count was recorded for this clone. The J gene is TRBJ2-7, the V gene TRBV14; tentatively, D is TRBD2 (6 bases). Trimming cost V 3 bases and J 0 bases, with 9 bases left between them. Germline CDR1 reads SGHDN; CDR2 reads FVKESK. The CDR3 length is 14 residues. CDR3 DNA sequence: TGTGCCAGCAGCCAGGGACTCTTCTCCTACGAGCAGTACTTC. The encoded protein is CASSQGLFSYEQYF. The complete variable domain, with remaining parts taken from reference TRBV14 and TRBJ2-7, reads EAGVTQFPSHSVIEKGQTVTLRCDPISGHDNLYWYRRVMGKEIKFLLHFVKESKQDESGMPNNRFLAERTGGTYSTLKVQPAELEDSGVYFCASSQGLFSYEQYFGPGTRLTVT.

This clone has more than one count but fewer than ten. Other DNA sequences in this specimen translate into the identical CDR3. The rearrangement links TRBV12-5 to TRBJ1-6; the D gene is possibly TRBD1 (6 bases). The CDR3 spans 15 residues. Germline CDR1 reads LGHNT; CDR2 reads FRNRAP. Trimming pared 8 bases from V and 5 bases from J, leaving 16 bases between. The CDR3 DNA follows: TGTGCTAGTAAAGGCGGGGGGGCGAATAATTCACCCCTCCACTTT. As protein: CASKGGGANNSPLHF.

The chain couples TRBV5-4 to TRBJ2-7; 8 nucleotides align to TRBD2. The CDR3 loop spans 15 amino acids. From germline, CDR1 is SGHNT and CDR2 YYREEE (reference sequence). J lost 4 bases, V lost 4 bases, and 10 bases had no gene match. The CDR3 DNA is TGTGCCAGCAGCGGGTGGAGCGGGAGAAGATACGAGCAGTACTTC. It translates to CASSGWSGRRYEQYF.

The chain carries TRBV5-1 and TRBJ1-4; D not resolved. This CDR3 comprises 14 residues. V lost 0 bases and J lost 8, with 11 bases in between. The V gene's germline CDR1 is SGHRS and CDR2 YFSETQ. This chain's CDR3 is CASSLGPEAEKLFF. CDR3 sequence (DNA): TGCGCCAGCAGCTTGGGCCCGGAGGCAGAAAAACTGTTTTTT. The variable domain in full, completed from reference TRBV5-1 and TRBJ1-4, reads KAGVTQTPRYLIKTRGQQVTLSCSPISGHRSVSWYQQTPGQGLQFLFEYFSETQRNKGNFPGRFSGRQFSNSRSEMNVSTLELGDSALYLCASSLGPEAEKLFFGSGTQLSVL.

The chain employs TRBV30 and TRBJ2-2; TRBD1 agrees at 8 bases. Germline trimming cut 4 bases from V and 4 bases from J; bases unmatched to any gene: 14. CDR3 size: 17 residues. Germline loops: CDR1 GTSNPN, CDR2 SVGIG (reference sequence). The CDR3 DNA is TGTGCCTGGAAGGACAGGGTGAGGCCTATGTTCACCGGGGAGCTGTTTTTT. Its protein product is CAWKDRVRPMFTGELFF.

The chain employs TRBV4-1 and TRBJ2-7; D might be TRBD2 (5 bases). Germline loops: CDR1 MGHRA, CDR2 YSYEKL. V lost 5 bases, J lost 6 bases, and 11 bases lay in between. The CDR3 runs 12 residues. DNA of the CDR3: TGCGCCAGCAGCGGTCTCGGGATCGAGCAGTACTTC. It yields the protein CASSGLGIEQYF.

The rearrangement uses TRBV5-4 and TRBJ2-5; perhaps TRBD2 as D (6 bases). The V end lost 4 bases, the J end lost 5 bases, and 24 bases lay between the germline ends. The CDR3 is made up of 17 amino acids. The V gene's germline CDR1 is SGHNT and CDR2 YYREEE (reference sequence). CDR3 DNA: TGTGCCAGCAGCGATTCGGGACTTACCAATAAGGGGGAGACCCAGTACTTC. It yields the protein CASSDSGLTNKGETQYF.

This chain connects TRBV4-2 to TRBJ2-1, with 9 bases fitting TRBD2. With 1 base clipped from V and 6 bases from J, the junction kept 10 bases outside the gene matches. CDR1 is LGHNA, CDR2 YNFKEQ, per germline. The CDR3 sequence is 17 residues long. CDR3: CASSQASVAGARNEQFF. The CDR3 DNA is TGTGCCAGCAGCCAAGCCTCGGTAGCGGGAGCCCGCAATGAGCAGTTCTTC.

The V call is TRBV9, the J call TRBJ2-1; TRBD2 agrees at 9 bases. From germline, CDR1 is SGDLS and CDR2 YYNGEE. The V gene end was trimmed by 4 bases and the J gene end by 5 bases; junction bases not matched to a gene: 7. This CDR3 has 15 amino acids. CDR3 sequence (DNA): TGTGCCAGCAGCCCCAGACTAGCGGTCAACAATGAGCAGTTCTTC. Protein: CASSPRLAVNNEQFF.

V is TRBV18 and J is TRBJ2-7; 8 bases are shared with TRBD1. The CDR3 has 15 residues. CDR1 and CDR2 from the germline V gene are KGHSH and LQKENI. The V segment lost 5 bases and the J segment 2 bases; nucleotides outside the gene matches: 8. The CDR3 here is CASSGAGTGPYEQYF. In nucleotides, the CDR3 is TGTGCCAGCTCAGGAGCCGGGACAGGCCCCTACGAGCAGTACTTC.

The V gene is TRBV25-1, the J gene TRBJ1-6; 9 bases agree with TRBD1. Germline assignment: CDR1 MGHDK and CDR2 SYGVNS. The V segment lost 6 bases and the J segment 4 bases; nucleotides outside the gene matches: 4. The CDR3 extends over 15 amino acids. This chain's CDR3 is CASRKGQGYNSPLHF. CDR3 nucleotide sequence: TGTGCCAGCAGGAAGGGACAGGGATATAATTCACCCCTCCACTTT.

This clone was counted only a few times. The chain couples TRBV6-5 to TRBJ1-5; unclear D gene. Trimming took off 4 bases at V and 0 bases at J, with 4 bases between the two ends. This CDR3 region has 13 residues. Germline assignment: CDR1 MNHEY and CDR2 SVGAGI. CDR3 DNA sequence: TGTGCCAGCAGTTCAAATAGCAATCAGCCCCAGCATTTT. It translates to CASSSNSNQPQHF.

CDR3 sequence: CASSHYRDFEEAFF. CDR3 coding DNA: TGTGCCAGCAGCCATTACCGGGACTTTGAGGAAGCTTTCTTT. This rearrangement joins TRBV11-2 to TRBJ1-1, with D perhaps TRBD1 (5 bases). Germline lookup yields CDR1 SGHAT and CDR2 FQNNGV. The CDR3 has 14 amino acids. Trimming removed 5 bases at V and 8 bases at J, with 18 bases between.

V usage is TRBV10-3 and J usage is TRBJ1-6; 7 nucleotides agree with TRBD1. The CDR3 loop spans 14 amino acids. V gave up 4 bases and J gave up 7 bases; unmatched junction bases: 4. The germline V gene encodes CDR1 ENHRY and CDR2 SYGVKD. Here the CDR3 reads CAISVGDSNSPLHF. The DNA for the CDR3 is TGTGCCATCAGTGTGGGGGACAGCAATTCACCCCTCCACTTT.

The CDR3 spells CASSVGGDSNYGYTF. The CDR3 nucleotides are TGTGCCAGCAGCGTAGGCGGTGATTCTAACTATGGCTACACCTTC. The chain is built from TRBV9 and TRBJ1-2, with D hard to call. This CDR3 has 15 amino acids. The germline V gene has CDR1 SGDLS and CDR2 YYNGEE. Trimming cost V 0 bases and J 0 bases, with 9 bases left between them.

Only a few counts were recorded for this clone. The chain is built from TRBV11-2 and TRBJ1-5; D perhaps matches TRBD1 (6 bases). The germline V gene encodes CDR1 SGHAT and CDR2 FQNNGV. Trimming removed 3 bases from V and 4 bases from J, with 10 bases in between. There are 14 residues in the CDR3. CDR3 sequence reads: CASSFADSNQPQHF. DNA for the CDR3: TGTGCCAGCAGCTTTGCGGACAGTAATCAGCCCCAGCATTTT.

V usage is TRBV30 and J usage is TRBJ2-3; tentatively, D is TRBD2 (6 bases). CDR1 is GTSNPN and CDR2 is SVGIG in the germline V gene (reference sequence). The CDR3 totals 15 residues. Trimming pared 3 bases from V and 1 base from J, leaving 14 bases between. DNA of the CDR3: TGTGCCTGGAGACCTCCGGGACTTCGCACAGATACGCAGTATTTT. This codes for CAWRPPGLRTDTQYF.

The CDR3 reads CASSENKGTYEQYF. In DNA form, the CDR3 reads TGTGCCAGCAGTGAAAACAAGGGGACCTACGAGCAGTACTTC. V usage is TRBV6-1 and J usage is TRBJ2-7; D is possibly TRBD1 (5 bases). In germline, CDR1 is MNHNS, CDR2 SASEGT. V lost 2 bases and J 2 bases, leaving 10 bases between the germline ends. This CDR3 has 14 amino acids.

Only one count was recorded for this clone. The DNA of the CDR3 is TGTGCCACTTTGGATACAGGGGGTAACTCCTACAATGAGCAGTTCTTC. Translated, it gives CATLDTGGNSYNEQFF. The chain uses TRBV25-1 and TRBJ2-1; the match to TRBD1 covers 8 bases. The trim removed 10 bases at V and 0 bases at J, leaving 11 bases unmatched. CDR1 MGHDK and CDR2 SYGVNS come from the germline V gene. The CDR3 runs to 16 residues.

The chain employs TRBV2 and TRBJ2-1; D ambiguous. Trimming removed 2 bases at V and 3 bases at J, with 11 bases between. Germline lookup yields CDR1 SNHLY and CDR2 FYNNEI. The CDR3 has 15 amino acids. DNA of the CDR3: TGTGCCAGCAGTGAAATCGACTTCAACTACAATGAGCAGTTCTTC. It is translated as CASSEIDFNYNEQFF.

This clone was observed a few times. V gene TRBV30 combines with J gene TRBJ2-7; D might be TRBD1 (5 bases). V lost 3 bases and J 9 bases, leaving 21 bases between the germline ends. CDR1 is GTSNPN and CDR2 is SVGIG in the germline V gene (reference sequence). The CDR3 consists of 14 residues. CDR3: CAWSHDRKGERQYF. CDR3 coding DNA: TGTGCCTGGAGCCACGACAGAAAAGGCGAGCGGCAGTACTTC.